This TCR beta chain derives from a study of OX40 agonist ivuxolimab in advanced cancers. Background on the study: The patients got ivuxolimab, which is an agonistic anti-OX40 (CD134) antibody.

TCRdb keeps only in-frame clones here, not all; method: immunoSEQ multiplex PCR. The data show approximately 76,000 clones, roughly 86% seen once. The CDR3 sequence is 17 residues long. Trimming removed 4 bases from V and 3 bases from J; junction bases left unmatched: 12. Germline CDR1 reads SGHNT; CDR2 reads YYREEE (reference sequence). With respect to this clone: Its cognate antigen is unknown.

Study-wide findings and caveats: Both blood CD4+ and CD8+ T cells showed clonal growth by week 6 at 0.1 to 3.0 mg/kg.

The sample here was CD4+ or CD8+ T cells sorted from blood, taken in a trial of the OX40 agonist ivuxolimab. This TCR was sampled from an adult with an advanced solid tumor such as melanoma, head and neck, liver or kidney cancer. J is TRBJ1-5 and V is TRBV5-4; 8 nucleotides align to TRBD1. The CDR3 here is CASSRGGTGLFNQPQHF. The CDR3 DNA reads TGTGCCAGCAGCAGGGGGGGGACAGGCCTTTTCAATCAGCCCCAGCATTTT.